These 18 T cell receptor beta chains originate from one sample sequenced in a study of blood T cells in healthy people across ages. A J-beta primer mix and a sample-barcoded 5' primer were used in a second PCR of roughly 7 to 12 cycles. TCRdb re-analysed the 5' RACE reads in MiXCR, keeping a single row per CDR3 protein. The sample holds 890,000 or so distinct CDR3 sequences, 62% seen once. The specimen sequenced was blood. These receptor sequences come from a man younger than 45 in good health.

The genes are TRBV2 and TRBJ2-3; D ambiguous. Germline CDR1 SNHLY, CDR2 FYNNEI. V was pared by 9 bases and J by 0 bases, with 10 bases between. The CDR3 is 13 amino acids. In DNA form, the CDR3 reads TGTGCCAGGACTTTGGACAGCACAGATACGCAGTATTTT. Its translation: CARTLDSTDTQYF. Variable domain in full (rest from reference TRBV2 and TRBJ2-3): EPEVTQTPSHQVTQMGQEVILRCVPISNHLYFYWYRQILGQKVEFLVSFYNNEISEKSEIFDDQFSVERPDGSNFTLKIRSTKLEDSAMYFCARTLDSTDTQYFGPGTRLTVL.

This clonotype came up a few times. The chain recombines TRBV6-6 with TRBJ2-4, with a possible D match to TRBD2 (6 bases). V was shortened by 2 bases and J by 0 bases, with 8 bases between the two germline ends. Germline CDR1 and CDR2: MNHNY and SVGAGI (reference sequence). CDR3 length: 15 residues. CDR3 bases: TGTGCCAGCAGTTACAGGGAGGTAGCCAAAAACATTCAGTACTTC. Encoded protein: CASSYREVAKNIQYF.

This clonotype was detected a few times. The chain has TRBV15 and TRBJ1-1; D call uncertain. Germline CDR1 is LNHNV and CDR2 is YYDKDF (reference sequence). This CDR3 region has 13 residues. The ends were cut back, 0 bases at V and 5 bases at J, with 7 bases in the middle. The CDR3 DNA sequence: TGTGCCACCAGCAGAGAGCGGTGGACTGAAGCTTTCTTT. Translation gives CATSRERWTEAFF.

In this sample, this clonotype turned up a few times. The rearrangement uses TRBV29-1 and TRBJ2-1; weak D call: TRBD2 (5 bases). The CDR3 runs to 13 residues. Trimming removed 6 bases from V and 4 bases from J, with 13 bases in between. Germline-derived CDR1 and CDR2 are SQVTM and ANQGSEA. For the CDR3, the DNA is TGCAGCGTCTCCGGGGTAAGGTACAATGAGCAGTTCTTC. This codes for CSVSGVRYNEQFF.

The rearrangement joins TRBV2 to TRBJ2-5; no clear D gene. The last part of the DNA fits TRBJ2-7 better; the J call may be wrong. Germline CDR1 reads SNHLY; CDR2 reads FYNNEI. The length of the CDR3 is 14 residues. The DNA of the CDR3 is TGTGCCAGCAGTAAACGTACAGCCGTTTACGAGCAGTACTTC. As protein: CASSKRTAVYEQYF.

CDR3 DNA sequence: TGCGCCAGCAGCTTTAAGCCGGGACTAGCGGGGGGGCAGATCAATGAGCAGTTCTTC. Translated: CASSFKPGLAGGQINEQFF. V and J are TRBV5-1 and TRBJ2-1; 16 bases are a match to TRBD2. Germline-derived CDR1 and CDR2 are SGHRS and YFSETQ. V trimming: 2 bases; J trimming: 6 bases; junction bases outside the gene matches: 11. This CDR3 comprises 19 residues.

The chain combines TRBV6-6 with TRBJ2-7; possible D gene TRBD2, 6 bases. The J call may be wrong; the DNA end is better matched by TRBJ2-5. The CDR3 runs to 14 residues. CDR1 is MNHNY, CDR2 SVGAGI, per germline (reference sequence). The CDR3 protein is CASSYGSGKETQYF. Written as DNA, the CDR3 is TGTGCCAGCAGTTACGGTAGCGGAAAAGAGACCCAGTACTTC.

V gene TRBV7-3 combines with J gene TRBJ1-5, with 7 bases fitting TRBD1. The trim removed 2 bases at V and 5 bases at J, leaving 18 bases unmatched. Germline-derived CDR1 and CDR2 are SGHTA and FQGTGA. This CDR3 has 19 residues. In nucleotides, the CDR3 is TGTGCCAGCAGCTTATTTTGTCGGGTAAGACGACAGGGAGATCAGCCCCAGCATTTT. It is translated as CASSLFCRVRRQGDQPQHF. Drawing the rest from reference TRBV7-3 and TRBJ1-5, the complete variable domain is GAGVSQTPSNKVTEKGKYVELRCDPISGHTALYWYRQSLGQGPEFLIYFQGTGAADDSGLPNDRFFAVRPEGSVSTLKIQRTERGDSAVYLCASSLFCRVRRQGDQPQHFGDGTRLSIL.

This clonotype was recorded a few times. The chain carries TRBV27 and TRBJ2-1, with D possibly being TRBD2 (7 bases). Germline V CDR1 and CDR2: MNHEY, SMNVEV (reference sequence). Trimming pared 2 bases from V and 4 bases from J, leaving 12 bases between. This CDR3 is 15 amino acids long. CDR3 region: CASSLAGAIYNEQFF. The CDR3 bases are TGTGCCAGCAGTTTAGCGGGGGCCATTTACAATGAGCAGTTCTTC.

The chain carries TRBV25-1 and TRBJ2-6; D possibly matches TRBD1 or TRBD2 (5 bases each). The germline V gene encodes CDR1 MGHDK and CDR2 SYGVNS. V was shortened by 4 bases and J by 4 bases, with 8 bases between the two germline ends. This CDR3 comprises 14 residues. This chain's CDR3 is CASSGGTGANVLTF. The CDR3 DNA sequence: TGTGCCAGCAGTGGGGGGACCGGGGCCAACGTCCTGACTTTC.

This clonotype was seen only a few times. The chain employs TRBV13 and TRBJ2-3, with 12 bases identical to TRBD2. The junction had 9 bases not matched to a gene; V was cut back by 0 bases and J by 5 bases. CDR3 length: 18 amino acids. Germline CDR1 reads PRHDT; CDR2 reads FYEKMQ (reference sequence). CDR3 coding DNA: TGTGCCAGCAGCTTAGGTGGACTAGCGGGGCCGGGAGGAGATACGCAGTATTTT. Amino acid sequence: CASSLGGLAGPGGDTQYF.

The sample holds a few counts of this clonotype. This chain links TRBV11-1 with TRBJ2-7; D is unresolved. This CDR3 spans 14 amino acids. The V end was cut by 1 base, the J end by 1 base, with 8 bases between. The germline V gene has CDR1 SGHAT and CDR2 FQDESV (reference sequence). The CDR3 bases are TGTGCCAGCAGCTTAGAGGTCGGATCCTACGAGCAGTACTTC. Its protein is CASSLEVGSYEQYF. The variable domain in full, with the rest retrieved from reference TRBV11-1 and TRBJ2-7, is EAEVAQSPRYKITEKSQAVAFWCDPISGHATLYWYRQILGQGPELLVQFQDESVVDDSQLPKDRFSAERLKGVDSTLKIQPAELGDSAMYLCASSLEVGSYEQYFGPGTRLTVT.

This clonotype was picked up one time. The V and J genes are TRBV28 and TRBJ2-4; D is unclear. The J call may be incorrect, as the DNA end agrees better with TRBJ2-5. Germline V gene lookup returns CDR1 MDHEN and CDR2 SYDVKM. This CDR3 comprises 14 residues. CDR3 sequence (DNA): TGTGCCAGCAGTTCACAGATAACTAAAGAGACCCAGTACTTC. Amino acids: CASSSQITKETQYF.

The chain employs TRBV30 and TRBJ1-1, with no clear D. The CDR3 loop spans 12 amino acids. V was clipped by 3 bases and J by 5 bases, with 10 bases between them. CDR1 GTSNPN and CDR2 SVGIG come from the germline V gene (reference sequence). CDR3 amino acids: CAWSAGRTEAFF. In nucleotides, the CDR3 is TGTGCCTGGAGCGCCGGACGGACTGAAGCTTTCTTT. The complete variable domain, with remaining parts taken from reference TRBV30 and TRBJ1-1, reads SQTIHQWPATLVQPVGSPLSLECTVEGTSNPNLYWYRQAAGRGLQLLFYSVGIGQISSEVPQNLSASRPQDRQFILSSKKLLLSDSGFYLCAWSAGRTEAFFGQGTRLTVV.

This rearrangement joins TRBV4-3 to TRBJ2-5, with 8 positions matching TRBD2. The V segment lost 4 bases and the J segment 2 bases; nucleotides outside the gene matches: 6. This CDR3 is built from 15 residues. CDR1 and CDR2 from the germline V gene are LGHNA and YSLEER. The CDR3 region has the DNA TGCGCCAGCAGCCCCGCGGGGGGAGGTCAAGAGACCCAGTACTTC. This sequence encodes CASSPAGGGQETQYF.

The rearrangement uses TRBV7-9 and TRBJ1-2; D is perhaps TRBD1 (6 bases). This CDR3 has 14 amino acids. V lost 5 bases and J lost 6, with 16 bases in between. Germline CDR1 is SEHNR and CDR2 is FQNEAQ (reference sequence). In DNA, the CDR3 is TGTGCCAGCAGCCCGCCGGGACAAAGAAATGGCTACACCTTC. Amino acid sequence: CASSPPGQRNGYTF.

V is TRBV12-3 or TRBV12-4 and J is TRBJ2-3; 7 bases are shared with TRBD1. Losses at the gene ends were 6 bases for V and 2 bases for J; bases not matched to a gene: 8. The CDR3 has 15 residues. Written as DNA, the CDR3 is TGTGCCAGCAGCTCCTCGACAGGGCTCACAGATACGCAGTATTTT. Amino acid sequence: CASSSSTGLTDTQYF.

The rearrangement joins TRBV3-1 to TRBJ2-1; TRBD2 aligns across 8 bases. V lost 1 base, J lost 9 bases, and 5 bases stayed unmatched. Germline V lookup: CDR1 LGHDT, CDR2 YNNKEL (reference sequence). The CDR3 extends over 14 amino acids. CDR3 nucleotides: TGTGCCAGCAGCCAAGCGGGGGGGCCACGTGAGCAGTTCTTC. Translated, it gives CASSQAGGPREQFF.